The 30 T cell receptor beta chains listed next were all sequenced from one sample in a study of shared clonotypes between healthy human individuals. The protocol was immunoSEQ multiplex PCR, while the TCRdb copy is restricted to in-frame clones and leaves out a portion. Altogether some 1 million clones are present, approximately 70% being singletons, with the ten largest covering around 1.5%. Sample: memory CD4+ T cells sorted from blood. Indicated subset: CD45RA-negative fraction. The receptors shown here come from a man younger than 30 in good health.

The V call is TRBV18, the J call TRBJ2-7; 10 nucleotides align to TRBD1. CDR1 is KGHSH, CDR2 LQKENI, per germline. The CDR3 consists of 15 residues. V gave up 2 bases and J gave up 5 bases; unmatched junction bases: 6. For the CDR3, the DNA is TGTGCCAGCTCACCAACGACAGGGGGCCGCGACGAGCAGTACTTC. Amino acid sequence: CASSPTTGGRDEQYF.

This chain uses TRBV15 with TRBJ1-6; no clear D gene. V lost 5 bases and J 7 bases, leaving 18 bases between the germline ends. CDR1 LNHNV and CDR2 YYDKDF come from the germline V gene (reference sequence). The CDR3 consists of 16 residues. CDR3 region: CATSDPLESKNSPLHF. The DNA for the CDR3 is TGTGCCACCAGCGACCCCTTAGAAAGCAAGAATTCACCCCTCCACTTT.

The chain is built from TRBV5-6 and TRBJ1-1, with 9 bases that match TRBD1. The CDR3 spans 16 residues. The junction had 8 bases not matched to a gene; V was cut back by 2 bases and J by 3 bases. The V gene's germline CDR1 is SGHDT and CDR2 YYEEEE. The DNA of the CDR3 is TGTGCCAGCAGCTTTTGGGACAGGGAGTGGGACACTGAAGCTTTCTTT. Its protein is CASSFWDREWDTEAFF.

This clone was found many times. The V and J genes are TRBV30 and TRBJ2-4; unclear D gene. The CDR3 covers 15 residues. In germline, CDR1 is GTSNPN, CDR2 SVGIG (reference sequence). The V and J ends lost 0 bases and 0 bases respectively, with 9 bases between them. CDR3 sequence: CAWSVRVLAKNIQYF. DNA for the CDR3: TGTGCCTGGAGTGTACGGGTACTAGCCAAAAACATTCAGTACTTC.

This clone has just one count. The chain employs TRBV10-1 and TRBJ1-5; no reliable D call. The CDR3 length is 13 residues. CDR1 WNHNN and CDR2 SYGVQD come from the germline V gene (reference sequence). With 4 bases removed from V and 6 bases from J, the gap between germline ends came to 10 bases. The CDR3 protein is CASSGGSGQPQHF. CDR3 coding DNA: TGCGCCAGCAGTGGGGGTTCTGGTCAGCCCCAGCATTTT.

This chain joins TRBV6-5 and TRBJ2-7, with TRBD2 matching 9 bases. The length of the CDR3 is 13 residues. Trimming took 10 bases from V and 1 from J; bases not matched to a gene: 5. CDR1 is MNHEY, CDR2 SVGAGI, per germline. This CDR3 reads CATIAGESYEQYF. CDR3 in DNA: TGTGCCACCATAGCGGGAGAGTCCTACGAGCAGTACTTC.

The rearrangement uses TRBV28 and TRBJ2-7; D remains unclear. The length of the CDR3 is 14 residues. Trimming cost V 7 bases and J 2 bases, with 15 bases left between them. Per the germline V gene, CDR1 is MDHEN and CDR2 is SYDVKM. The CDR3 here is CASTLNGLPYEQYF. The CDR3 DNA reads as TGTGCCAGCACTCTAAACGGGCTTCCCTACGAGCAGTACTTC.

V usage is TRBV9 and J usage is TRBJ1-2; possibly TRBD1 for D (5 bases). This CDR3 contains 13 residues. The germline gives CDR1 SGDLS, CDR2 YYNGEE. With 3 bases removed from V and 8 bases from J, the gap between germline ends came to 14 bases. The CDR3 coding sequence is TGTGCCAGCAGCGGCCGGGACTTGCGGGGCTACACCTTC. It yields the protein CASSGRDLRGYTF.

The CDR3 loop is CASSIGTRNNSPLHF. CDR3 nucleotides: TGTGCCAGCAGCATAGGGACACGAAATAATTCACCCCTCCACTTT. This chain uses TRBV11-2 with TRBJ1-6; a possible D gene is TRBD1 (6 bases). The germline V and J ends were trimmed by 5 bases and 5 bases, with 13 bases remaining between them. This CDR3 has 15 residues. In germline, CDR1 is SGHAT, CDR2 FQNNGV. The whole variable domain, remainder taken from reference TRBV11-2 and TRBJ1-6, is EAGVAQSPRYKIIEKRQSVAFWCNPISGHATLYWYQQILGQGPKLLIQFQNNGVVDDSQLPKDRFSAERLKGVDSTLKIQPAKLEDSAVYLCASSIGTRNNSPLHFGNGTRLTVT.

The V call is TRBV7-2, the J call TRBJ2-7; D is undetermined. With 3 bases removed from V and 4 bases from J, the gap between germline ends came to 4 bases. CDR1 SGHTA and CDR2 FQGNSA come from the germline V gene. The length of the CDR3 is 11 residues. The CDR3 DNA follows: TGTGCCAGCAGCTTTAATTACGAGCAGTACTTC. Its protein is CASSFNYEQYF.

The V gene is TRBV30, the J gene TRBJ2-5; a possible D gene is TRBD1 (6 bases). The CDR3 has 12 amino acids. V shed 0 bases and J shed 11 bases, with 13 bases lying between them. Germline CDR1 reads GTSNPN; CDR2 reads SVGIG (reference sequence). The CDR3 nucleotides are TGTGCCTGGAGTGTAAGGGGGTGGGAGCAGTACTTC. Residues: CAWSVRGWEQYF.

The CDR3 protein is CAISGAQREGPETQYF. The CDR3 coding sequence is TGTGCCATCAGTGGTGCGCAGCGGGAGGGCCCTGAGACCCAGTACTTC. This rearrangement joins TRBV10-3 to TRBJ2-5; 10 bases line up with TRBD2. The CDR3 contains 16 residues. Germline V lookup: CDR1 ENHRY, CDR2 SYGVKD. Losses at the gene ends were 4 bases for V and 5 bases for J; bases not matched to a gene: 10.

The CDR3 bases are TGTGCCTGGAGGGGGGGGACAGGTGCACTCTCTGGAAACACCATATATTTT. It yields the protein CAWRGGTGALSGNTIYF. The rearrangement uses TRBV30 and TRBJ1-3; 8 nucleotides match TRBD1. This CDR3 comprises 17 residues. V shed 3 bases and J 0 bases; nucleotides not matched to a gene: 10. Germline loops: CDR1 GTSNPN, CDR2 SVGIG (reference sequence).

The gene calls are TRBV20-1 and TRBJ2-7, with 10 bases fitting TRBD2. Germline V gene data show CDR1 as DFQATT and CDR2 as SNEGSKA (reference sequence). The CDR3 sequence is 11 residues long. Losses at the gene ends were 6 bases for V and 7 bases for J; bases not matched to a gene: 3. In nucleotides, the CDR3 is TGCAGTGCAGGACTAGCGGCAGAGCAGTACTTC. Translation gives CSAGLAAEQYF.

The sample holds a few counts of this clone. The rearrangement links TRBV5-1 to TRBJ2-1; possibly TRBD1 or TRBD2 for D (5 bases each). Trimming took off 3 bases at V and 12 bases at J, with 16 bases between the two ends. The CDR3 is made up of 13 amino acids. Germline lookup yields CDR1 SGHRS and CDR2 YFSETQ. Here the CDR3 DNA reads TGCGCCAGCAGCTGGGACGTCGGGATTTGGCAGTTCTTC. Protein: CASSWDVGIWQFF.

The V call is TRBV7-9, the J call TRBJ2-2; D remains unclear. The germline V gene encodes CDR1 SEHNR and CDR2 FQNEAQ (reference sequence). V dropped 1 base and J dropped 6 bases, with 9 bases sitting between them. This CDR3 contains 14 residues. The CDR3 loop is CASSLEGRAGELFF. CDR3 DNA: TGTGCCAGCAGCTTAGAAGGCAGAGCCGGGGAGCTGTTTTTT.

The chain has TRBV2 and TRBJ1-3; tentative D call: TRBD1 (6 bases). Germline CDR1 is SNHLY and CDR2 is FYNNEI. V was trimmed by 9 bases and J by 1 base, leaving 19 bases between them. The length of the CDR3 is 16 residues. The CDR3 loop reads CASSVGGAFSGNTIYF. The CDR3 DNA sequence: TGTGCCAGTTCAGTGGGGGGGGCCTTTTCTGGAAACACCATATATTTT.

The chain links TRBV18 to TRBJ2-7; D not resolved. The V and J ends lost 5 bases and 1 base respectively, with 9 bases between them. The CDR3 is 13 amino acids. Germline values: CDR1 KGHSH, CDR2 LQKENI. This CDR3 is CASSAIKSYEQYF. CDR3 DNA: TGTGCCAGCTCAGCTATAAAGTCCTACGAGCAGTACTTC.

This sequence joins TRBV27 and TRBJ2-7; 8 bases line up with TRBD1. The germline gives CDR1 MNHEY, CDR2 SMNVEV (reference sequence). This CDR3 is built from 14 residues. Unmatched junction bases numbered 11, after V lost 8 bases and J lost 5 bases. The CDR3 coding sequence is TGTGCCAGCGCATCGTGGACAGGGCTACACGAGCAGTACTTC. This codes for CASASWTGLHEQYF.

The chain combines TRBV29-1 with TRBJ2-5, with TRBD2 identical over 11 bases. Unmatched junction bases numbered 7, after V lost 4 bases and J lost 9 bases. The CDR3 consists of 13 residues. The V gene's germline CDR1 is SQVTM and CDR2 ANQGSEA. The chain's CDR3 is CSVGTSGREAQYF. CDR3 DNA: TGCAGCGTTGGGACTAGCGGGCGGGAGGCCCAGTACTTC.

V and J are TRBV7-8 and TRBJ2-7, with D possibly matching TRBD2 (6 bases). The CDR3 has 16 amino acids. Germline lookup yields CDR1 SGHVS and CDR2 FQNEAQ. Trimming cost V 5 bases and J 0 bases, with 17 bases left between them. CDR3 residues: CASSPRWRDSSYEQYF. Here the CDR3 DNA reads TGTGCCAGCAGCCCGCGATGGCGGGATAGCTCCTACGAGCAGTACTTC.

As concerns this clone: The junction and the germline gene differ at one end; a read error may be behind it. This rearrangement joins TRBV7-7 to TRBJ2-7, with TRBD1 as a possible D gene (6 bases). Per germline, CDR1 SSHAT and CDR2 FNYEAQ (reference sequence). CDR3 size: 14 residues. The CDR3 spells CASSLKQGVGEQYF. In DNA, the CDR3 is TGTGCTAGCAGCTTAAAACAGGGAGTGGGCGAGCAGTACTTC.

The chain couples TRBV11-2 to TRBJ2-5; D gene uncertain. V gave up 2 bases and J gave up 14 bases, with 15 bases separating them. This CDR3 comprises 12 residues. Germline CDR1 reads SGHAT; CDR2 reads FQNNGV. Written as DNA, the CDR3 is TGTGCCAGCAGCTTACCGGGTAGGGCCTATTACTTC. Amino acid sequence: CASSLPGRAYYF.

The rearrangement joins TRBV4-1 to TRBJ1-1; D uncertain. The CDR3 sequence is 16 residues long. Trimming stripped 0 bases from V and 1 base from J, with 12 bases between. The germline CDR1 and CDR2 sequences are MGHRA and YSYEKL. CDR3 in amino acids: CASSQDREATNTEAFF. The CDR3 nucleotides are TGCGCCAGCAGCCAAGATCGCGAAGCTACGAACACTGAAGCTTTCTTT.

This clone was detected only a few times. The V gene is TRBV7-9, the J gene TRBJ1-4; D uncertain. The V gene's germline CDR1 is SEHNR and CDR2 FQNEAQ (reference sequence). This CDR3 is 13 amino acids long. V shed 1 base and J shed 11 bases, with 11 bases lying between them. The CDR3 nucleotides read TGTGCCAGCAGCTTAGACCGGGCCGGGAAACTGTTTTTT. Its protein product is CASSLDRAGKLFF.

The chain carries TRBV5-1 and TRBJ1-5, with a tentative D call TRBD1 (5 bases). The germline V gene encodes CDR1 SGHRS and CDR2 YFSETQ. The germline V and J ends were trimmed by 0 bases and 7 bases, with 17 bases remaining between them. The CDR3 is made up of 16 amino acids. The CDR3 DNA reads as TGCGCCAGCAGCTTGGAAGGTCCAGGCTGGGGCCAGCCCCAGCATTTT. It yields the protein CASSLEGPGWGQPQHF.

The chain uses TRBV28 and TRBJ1-2; D not resolved. V was trimmed by 7 bases and J by 5 bases, leaving 14 bases between them. The V gene's germline CDR1 is MDHEN and CDR2 SYDVKM. The CDR3 has 13 residues. In DNA form, the CDR3 reads TGTGCCAGCACGTCCCCGGGAGGGTATGGCTACACCTTC. It translates to CASTSPGGYGYTF.

The V gene is TRBV6-6, the J gene TRBJ2-1; 7 bases are shared with TRBD2. V lost 4 bases, J lost 0 bases, and 3 bases stayed unmatched. Germline CDR1 is MNHNY and CDR2 is SVGAGI (reference sequence). The CDR3 is 15 amino acids. In DNA form, the CDR3 reads TGTGCCAGCAGTTGGGGGGGATCCTCCTACAATGAGCAGTTCTTC. Amino acid sequence: CASSWGGSSYNEQFF.

In DNA, the CDR3 is TGTGCCAGCAGTTCCGGACAGGGAGGATCTAATTTCTTT. Residues: CASSSGQGGSNFF. This chain joins TRBV28 and TRBJ1-1; TRBD1 matches 8 bases. The CDR3 spans 13 residues. The germline V gene has CDR1 MDHEN and CDR2 SYDVKM. Unmatched junction bases numbered 11, after V lost 4 bases and J lost 13 bases.

The rearrangement joins TRBV5-4 to TRBJ2-7; TRBD2 matches at 9 bases. CDR3 length: 17 amino acids. Germline V lookup: CDR1 SGHNT, CDR2 YYREEE (reference sequence). J lost 2 bases, V lost 4 bases, and 13 bases had no gene match. CDR3 sequence (DNA): TGTGCCAGCAGCCGGAAAATAGCGGGAGTCCGTCCCTACGAGCAGTACTTC. Translation gives CASSRKIAGVRPYEQYF.